The entry below describes one T cell receptor (beta chain). This clonotype has ten or more counts. This receptor's antigen is unknown. No base quality information exists; no much larger clone differs at one position. The data are from a study of CD8 T cells in ankylosing spondylitis (dated by TCRdb to 2016 to 2017). Some background on the complete study: The study profiled T cell receptor beta repertoires in healthy donors and ankylosing spondylitis patients to find disease-linked TCR variants. The full study cohort comprised around 25 ankylosing spondylitis patients and about a hundred healthy donors. Peripheral blood was sampled, and synovial fluid was also collected from ankylosing spondylitis patients. Findings and caveats that apply to the study as a whole: A TCR beta motif made up of eight highly homologous amino acid variants appeared to be characteristic of blood from ankylosing spondylitis patients. The disease-linked clones showed a CD8+ phenotype and occurred at relatively low frequencies in peripheral blood. Some of the motif variants had been reported before in the synovial fluid and blood of reactive arthritis patients, a finding that suggests common disease-initiation mechanisms. Significant enrichment of the disease-linked clones was reported in matched synovial fluid samples from ankylosing spondylitis patients.

The sequencer was an Illumina HiSeq 2500. TCR beta libraries were prepared by quantitative 5'-RACE with molecular barcodes. In the original analysis: To identify disease-linked TCR variants, a new computational method was used, one built on a probabilistic model of VDJ rearrangement. TCRdb reprocessing: public reads trimmed at Q25 with fastp, clones called with MiXCR, in-frame beta chains kept. When rows share a CDR3 protein, they turn into one entry using the most common DNA and genes. It is TCRdb's table, rather than the study itself, that gives the V and J calls and clone size. The sample has more than 400,000 distinct CDR3 sequences on record, approximately 5.3% of them singletons. Around 3.5% of the sample rests with the top ten. This TCR was recovered from a male donor with ankylosing spondylitis. The sample taken for sequencing was blood, either unsorted or a sorted T cell fraction (not recorded which).

In nucleotides, the sequence is TGTGCCAGCAGCCCGACTGGGGCCAACGTCCTGACTTTC. This gives the protein CASSPTGANVLTF. The rearranged segments are TRBV7-3 and TRBJ2-6; no D gene can be assigned with confidence. V is clipped by 5 bases and J by 2 bases, and the sequence between their germline boundaries is 4 bases long. The CDR3, cysteine through phenylalanine, is 13 amino acids long. Kept here is only the CDR3 DNA, which spans 39 bases and is read in frame from base 1. As encoded in the germline V gene, CDR1 is SGHTA while CDR2 is FQGTGA.